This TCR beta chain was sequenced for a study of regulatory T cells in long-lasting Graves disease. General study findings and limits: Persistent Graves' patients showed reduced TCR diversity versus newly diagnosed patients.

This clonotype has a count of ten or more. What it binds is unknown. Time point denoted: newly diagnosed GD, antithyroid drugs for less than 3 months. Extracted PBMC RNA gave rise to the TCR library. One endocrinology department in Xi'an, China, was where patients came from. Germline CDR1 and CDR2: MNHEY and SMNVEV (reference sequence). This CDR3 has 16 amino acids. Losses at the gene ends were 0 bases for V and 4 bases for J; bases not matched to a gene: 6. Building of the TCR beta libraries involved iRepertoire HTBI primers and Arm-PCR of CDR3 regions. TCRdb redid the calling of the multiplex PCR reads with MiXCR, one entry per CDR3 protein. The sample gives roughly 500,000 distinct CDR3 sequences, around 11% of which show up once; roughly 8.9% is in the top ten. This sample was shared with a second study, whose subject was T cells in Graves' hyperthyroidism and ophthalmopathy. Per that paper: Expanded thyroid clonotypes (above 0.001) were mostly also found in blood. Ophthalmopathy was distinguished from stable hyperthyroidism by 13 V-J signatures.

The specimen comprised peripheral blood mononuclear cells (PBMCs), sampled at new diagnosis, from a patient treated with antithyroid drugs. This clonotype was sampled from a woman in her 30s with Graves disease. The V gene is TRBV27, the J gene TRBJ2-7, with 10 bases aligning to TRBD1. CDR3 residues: CASSLSPGTGAYEQYF. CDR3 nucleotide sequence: TGTGCCAGCAGTTTATCCCCCGGGACAGGGGCGTACGAGCAGTACTTC.